Presented here are 25 T cell receptor beta chains from one specimen sequenced in a study of blood T cell repertoires in COVID-19. The repertoire was sequenced with immunoSEQ multiplex PCR; TCRdb's copy has only in-frame clones and lacks some. The data hold about 340,000 clones, with over 80% observed a single time. Material: peripheral blood. The receptor source for this set is a woman between 50 and 59 years old with COVID-19, enrolled during active disease.

The V gene is TRBV3-1 (or the pseudogene TRBV3-2), the J gene TRBJ2-1, with TRBD2 matching over 15 bases. With 1 base clipped from V and 7 bases from J, the junction kept 5 bases outside the gene matches. Germline V gene data show CDR1 as LGHDT and CDR2 as YNNKEL (reference sequence). This CDR3 has 17 residues. The CDR3 DNA follows: TGTGCCAGCAGCCAAGGTCCCGGACTAGCGGGAGGGAATGAGCAGTTCTTC. Translated: CASSQGPGLAGGNEQFF.

The V and J genes are TRBV25-1 and TRBJ1-2; D uncertain. Germline CDR1 and CDR2: MGHDK and SYGVNS. The V end lost 1 base, the J end lost 4 bases, and 13 bases lay between the germline ends. The CDR3 is 15 amino acids. The CDR3 DNA is TGTGCCAGCAGTGAATTCAGTAAACCCCCCTATGGCTACACCTTC. Its protein is CASSEFSKPPYGYTF.

The chain combines TRBV30 with TRBJ1-5, with 8 bases matching TRBD1. The CDR3 is 15 amino acids. Germline V CDR1 and CDR2: GTSNPN, SVGIG (reference sequence). The junction had 8 bases not matched to a gene; V was cut back by 2 bases and J by 5 bases. The CDR3 is CAWSTDRGTYQPQHF. CDR3 coding DNA: TGTGCCTGGAGTACCGACAGGGGAACTTATCAGCCCCAGCATTTT.

J is TRBJ2-1 and V is TRBV4-1, with 11 bases aligning to TRBD2. J gave up 4 bases and V 0 bases, and 2 bases lay outside the gene matches. This CDR3 is built from 16 residues. Germline values: CDR1 MGHRA, CDR2 YSYEKL. DNA of the CDR3: TGCGCCAGCAGCCAAGAGCTAGCGGGAGGTTACAATGAGCAGTTCTTC. Translated, it gives CASSQELAGGYNEQFF.

The J gene is TRBJ2-1, the V gene TRBV4-2, with TRBD2 matching 12 bases. The CDR3 is 15 amino acids. V lost 2 bases to trimming and J lost 5 bases; unmatched junction nucleotides: 1. CDR1 LGHNA and CDR2 YNFKEQ come from the germline V gene. The DNA of the CDR3 is TGTGCCAGCAGCCAATCTAGCGGGAGGGACAATGAGCAGTTCTTC. Its protein product is CASSQSSGRDNEQFF.

This chain uses TRBV4-1 with TRBJ2-1; 12 bases are shared with TRBD2. The ends lost 3 bases at V and 9 bases at J; junction bases unmatched: 9. The length of the CDR3 is 16 residues. From germline, CDR1 is MGHRA and CDR2 YSYEKL. The CDR3 coding sequence is TGCGCCAGCAGCCAGCAACTAGCGGGAGGTCGAGGTGAGCAGTTCTTC. This gives the protein CASSQQLAGGRGEQFF.

The rearrangement links TRBV5-1 to TRBJ2-7; the D gene is possibly TRBD2 (6 bases). In germline, CDR1 is SGHRS, CDR2 YFSETQ. Trimming took off 6 bases at V and 2 bases at J, with 12 bases between the two ends. CDR3 length: 13 amino acids. The CDR3 loop is CASTLSSAYEQYF. The CDR3 region has the DNA TGCGCCAGCACCCTCTCTAGCGCCTACGAGCAGTACTTC.

In its sample, this clone was seen once. The chain employs TRBV10-3 and TRBJ2-7; D is perhaps TRBD1 (6 bases). V dropped 2 bases and J dropped 6 bases, with 17 bases sitting between them. CDR1 ENHRY and CDR2 SYGVKD come from the germline V gene. The CDR3 runs 15 residues. The CDR3, as DNA: TGTGCCATCAGTGAGAGGTCAACAGGGCTATTCGAGCAGTACTTC. Its translation: CAISERSTGLFEQYF.

Worth noting for this clone: Other DNA sequences in the same sample also yield this CDR3. The rearrangement uses TRBV6-5 and TRBJ2-7, with D possibly TRBD1 on 7 matching bases. V was clipped by 6 bases and J by 5 bases, with 8 bases between them. The CDR3 loop spans 11 amino acids. Germline loops: CDR1 MNHEY, CDR2 SVGAGI. DNA for the CDR3: TGTGCCAGCAGCAGGGGGGACGAGCAGTACTTC. Protein: CASSRGDEQYF.

The V gene is TRBV5-6, the J gene TRBJ2-3; TRBD2 aligns across 7 bases. V trimming: 4 bases; J trimming: 2 bases; junction bases outside the gene matches: 7. The CDR3 loop spans 15 amino acids. CDR1 and CDR2 from the germline V gene are SGHDT and YYEEEE. DNA of the CDR3: TGTGCCAGCAGCCCTAGCGGAAGGTACACAGATACGCAGTATTTT. Protein sequence: CASSPSGRYTDTQYF.

The V call is TRBV20-1, the J call TRBJ1-2, with TRBD1 as a possible D gene (6 bases). The V and J ends lost 3 bases and 7 bases respectively, with 21 bases between them. The germline gives CDR1 DFQATT, CDR2 SNEGSKA (reference sequence). The length of the CDR3 is 15 residues. The CDR3 region has the DNA TGCAGTGCTAGTGGGGGGCCGGAACTGGGCCCTGGCTACACCTTC. It encodes CSASGGPELGPGYTF.

The genes are TRBV6-2 or TRBV6-3 and TRBJ1-1; D remains ambiguous. V was shortened by 6 bases and J by 1 base, with 12 bases between the two germline ends. Germline values: CDR1 MNHEY, CDR2 SVGEGT. The CDR3 loop spans 14 amino acids. The CDR3 sequence: CASRYQVANTEAFF. CDR3 DNA sequence: TGTGCCAGCAGATACCAAGTGGCGAACACTGAAGCTTTCTTT.

The rearrangement joins TRBV6-6 to TRBJ1-6; 10 nucleotides line up with TRBD1. The CDR3 consists of 12 residues. The trim removed 8 bases at V and 10 bases at J, leaving 2 bases unmatched. CDR1 and CDR2 from the germline V gene are MNHNY and SVGAGI (reference sequence). CDR3 sequence reads: CASGTGASPLHF. CDR3 coding DNA: TGTGCCAGCGGGACAGGGGCCTCACCCCTCCACTTT.

J is TRBJ1-5 and V is TRBV6-1, with 7 positions matching TRBD1. Germline V gives CDR1 MNHNS, CDR2 SASEGT. This CDR3 contains 16 residues. With V trimmed by 2 bases and J by 1 base, 5 bases remained unmatched. In DNA form, the CDR3 reads TGTGCCAGCAGTGAAAGAGACAGGGTGAGCAATCAGCCCCAGCATTTT. This gives the protein CASSERDRVSNQPQHF.

This chain uses TRBV30 with TRBJ1-4; D is undetermined. Between the trimmed V and J ends, which lost 5 bases and 6 bases, there was a span of 10 bases. This CDR3 is built from 12 residues. CDR1 and CDR2 from the germline V gene are GTSNPN and SVGIG (reference sequence). CDR3 coding DNA: TGTGCCTGGGCCCCAGGTGATGAAAAACTGTTTTTT. Translation gives CAWAPGDEKLFF.

The CDR3 here is CASSSGQANYNSPLHF. The CDR3 DNA is TGTGCCAGCAGCTCGGGACAGGCCAACTATAATTCACCCCTCCACTTT. This rearrangement joins TRBV5-4 to TRBJ1-6; 8 bases agree with TRBD1. Germline V CDR1 and CDR2: SGHNT, YYREEE (reference sequence). The V gene end was trimmed by 3 bases and the J gene end by 3 bases; junction bases not matched to a gene: 5. The CDR3 is 16 amino acids.

This clone was found once. This chain links TRBV21-1 with TRBJ2-7; TRBD1 reflects the table's D call only, with no check against the DNA. TRBV21-1 is a recognized pseudogene. CDR3 length: 15 amino acids. The CDR3 protein is CASSKGAGTTYEQYF. The DNA of the CDR3 is TGTGCCAGCAGCAAGGGTGCCGGGACAACATACGAGCAGTACTTC.

V gene TRBV12-5 combines with J gene TRBJ1-2; the D gene is possibly TRBD1 (5 bases). The germline gives CDR1 LGHNT, CDR2 FRNRAP. Trimming cost V 4 bases and J 8 bases, with 17 bases left between them. CDR3 length equals 14 residues. CDR3 in amino acids: CASGSQQGVSGYTF. The CDR3 DNA is TGTGCTAGTGGTTCTCAACAAGGGGTGAGCGGCTACACCTTC.

The chain joins TRBV5-4 to TRBJ2-7; 13 bases match TRBD2. The junction had 2 bases not matched to a gene; V was cut back by 0 bases and J by 2 bases. Germline CDR1 SGHNT, CDR2 YYREEE (reference sequence). This CDR3 has 16 residues. The CDR3 spells CASSLGGLAGAYEQYF. DNA for the CDR3: TGTGCCAGCAGCTTGGGAGGACTAGCGGGGGCCTACGAGCAGTACTTC.

J is TRBJ2-1 and V is TRBV20-1; TRBD1 matches at 10 bases. After removal of 3 bases from V and 4 bases from J, the junction contained 9 bases not matched to a gene. This CDR3 has 16 amino acids. Germline V gene lookup returns CDR1 DFQATT and CDR2 SNEGSKA (reference sequence). The CDR3 DNA reads as TGCAGTGCTAGTCATGGGGACAGGGGTTGGTACAATGAGCAGTTCTTC. It yields the protein CSASHGDRGWYNEQFF.

V usage is TRBV6-5 and J usage is TRBJ1-5, with TRBD1 as a possible D gene (5 bases). Between the trimmed V and J ends, which lost 6 bases and 5 bases, there was a span of 11 bases. The CDR3 extends over 13 amino acids. Germline V gene lookup returns CDR1 MNHEY and CDR2 SVGAGI. CDR3 protein: CASRGGIDQPQHF. CDR3 DNA: TGTGCCAGCAGGGGGGGAATCGATCAGCCCCAGCATTTT.

This chain links TRBV5-1 with TRBJ2-1; 11 bases map to TRBD2. Losses at the gene ends were 4 bases for V and 0 bases for J; bases not matched to a gene: 6. This CDR3 is 17 amino acids long. In germline, CDR1 is SGHRS, CDR2 YFSETQ. For the CDR3, the DNA is TGCGCCAGCAGCGAACTAGCGGGAGCCAACTCCTACAATGAGCAGTTCTTC. Protein product: CASSELAGANSYNEQFF.

The J gene is TRBJ2-7, the V gene TRBV7-9; a possible D gene is TRBD2 (6 bases). CDR1 and CDR2 from the germline V gene are SEHNR and FQNEAQ (reference sequence). This CDR3 spans 13 amino acids. V shed 4 bases and J shed 6 bases, with 13 bases lying between them. This chain's CDR3 is CASSSWGDGEQYF. DNA for the CDR3: TGTGCCAGCAGCTCTTGGGGGGACGGCGAGCAGTACTTC.

The chain has TRBV6-2 or TRBV6-3 and TRBJ2-7; perhaps TRBD2 as D (6 bases). CDR3 size: 16 residues. The V end lost 3 bases, the J end lost 1 base, and 16 bases lay between the germline ends. CDR1 and CDR2 (germline): MNHEY, SVGEGT. This chain's CDR3 is CASSYRSQGGSYEQYF. The CDR3 DNA reads TGTGCCAGCAGTTATAGATCGCAAGGAGGGTCCTACGAGCAGTACTTC.

The V gene is TRBV18, the J gene TRBJ2-7, with a weak D call TRBD2 (7 bases). V shed 0 bases and J shed 6 bases, with 18 bases lying between them. Germline CDR1 is KGHSH and CDR2 is LQKENI. There are 16 residues in the CDR3. CDR3 loop: CASSPPGGGRWAEQYF. The DNA of the CDR3 is TGTGCCAGCTCACCACCGGGGGGGGGCCGGTGGGCCGAGCAGTACTTC.